The clone carrying this T cell receptor beta chain was counted at least ten times. This sample was included in a study of patients and donors after allogeneic stem cell transplantation. TCRdb reprocessed the RT-PCR reads via MiXCR and lists one record per CDR3 protein. The sample lists some 880,000 distinct CDR3 sequences, roughly 18% seen once, with 5% to 7.5% in the top ten. The CDR3 spans 14 residues. Trimming pared 6 bases from V and 1 base from J, leaving 12 bases between. Source material: blood, either unsorted or a sorted T cell fraction (not recorded which). The TCR comes from a human donor who was either an allogeneic HSCT recipient or a stem cell or donor lymphocyte infusion donor (not recorded which). It is not recorded whose cells these are; they may come from a transplant donor. This chain joins TRBV12-3 or TRBV12-4 and TRBJ1-2; D uncertain. CDR3 DNA sequence: TGTGCCAGCAGACCCCCGGGCGGTAACTATGGCTACACCTTC. Translating gives CASRPPGGNYGYTF.